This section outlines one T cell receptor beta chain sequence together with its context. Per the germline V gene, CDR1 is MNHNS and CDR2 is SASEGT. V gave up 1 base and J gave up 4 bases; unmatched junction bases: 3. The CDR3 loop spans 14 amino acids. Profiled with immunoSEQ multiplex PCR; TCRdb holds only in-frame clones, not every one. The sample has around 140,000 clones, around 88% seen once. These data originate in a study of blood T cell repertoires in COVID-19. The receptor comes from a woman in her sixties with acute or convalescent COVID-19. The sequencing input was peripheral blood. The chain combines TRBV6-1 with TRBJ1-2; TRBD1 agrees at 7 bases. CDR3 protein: CASSEEQGVYGYTF. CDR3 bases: TGTGCCAGCAGTGAAGAGCAGGGGGTCTATGGCTACACCTTC.